The next 5 T cell receptor beta chains were all read from a single sample in a study of naive and memory T cell subsets. Both TRBC1 and TRBC2 were covered by a beta constant-region primer of two equimolar oligonucleotides. One entry per CDR3 protein results from TCRdb running MiXCR on the UMI-ligation and nested PCR reads. The sample has about 85,000 distinct CDR3 sequences; around 13% are singletons. The specimen sequenced was central memory CD4+ T cells from blood. The source of these receptors is a human donor in good health.

The J gene is TRBJ2-2, the V gene TRBV7-2; 7 bases match TRBD2. V dropped 5 bases and J dropped 0; count of bases not matched to a gene: 9. The CDR3 is made up of 17 amino acids. Germline V gene data show CDR1 as SGHTA and CDR2 as FQGNSA. The CDR3 coding sequence is TGTGCCAGCAGCAAGAGCCCGGGACTATCGAACACCGGGGAGCTGTTTTTT. This codes for CASSKSPGLSNTGELFF.

This clonotype occurred many times. The chain recombines TRBV10-3 with TRBJ2-1; D perhaps matches TRBD1 (6 bases). Germline values: CDR1 ENHRY, CDR2 SYGVKD. The CDR3 is 15 residues long. Trimming pared 0 bases from V and 5 bases from J, leaving 11 bases between. The CDR3 sequence is CAISESRDINNEQFF. CDR3 DNA sequence: TGTGCCATCAGTGAGTCCCGGGACATAAACAATGAGCAGTTCTTC.

The V and J genes are TRBV5-1 and TRBJ2-5, with a possible D match to TRBD1 (6 bases). Looked up from germline, CDR1 is SGHRS and CDR2 is YFSETQ. The CDR3 runs 15 residues. With 7 bases removed from V and 4 bases from J, the gap between germline ends came to 20 bases. CDR3 nucleotides: TGCGCCAGCGGTCCGGGGCAACAGGGTATAGAGACCCAGTACTTC. Encoded protein: CASGPGQQGIETQYF. The whole variable domain, filled in from reference TRBV5-1 and TRBJ2-5, reads KAGVTQTPRYLIKTRGQQVTLSCSPISGHRSVSWYQQTPGQGLQFLFEYFSETQRNKGNFPGRFSGRQFSNSRSEMNVSTLELGDSALYLCASGPGQQGIETQYFGPGTRLLVL.

This clonotype was observed a handful of times. The V and J genes are TRBV20-1 and TRBJ1-2; 7 nucleotides agree with TRBD1. Per the germline V gene, CDR1 is DFQATT and CDR2 is SNEGSKA (reference sequence). J was trimmed by 3 bases and V by 2 bases; bases with no gene match: 9. CDR3 size: 15 residues. In DNA, the CDR3 is TGCAGTGCTAGATCAACAGGGGCATGGGACTATGGCTACACCTTC. This sequence encodes CSARSTGAWDYGYTF.

This clonotype was counted ten times or more. The rearrangement joins TRBV12-3 or TRBV12-4 to TRBJ2-1; no clear D. Trimming took 7 bases from V and 1 from J, leaving 20 bases between them. This CDR3 is 17 amino acids long. The CDR3 region has the DNA TGTGCCAGCACCTTCTCGATTGGGGTTGCGTCCTACAATGAGCAGTTCTTC. It is translated as CASTFSIGVASYNEQFF.